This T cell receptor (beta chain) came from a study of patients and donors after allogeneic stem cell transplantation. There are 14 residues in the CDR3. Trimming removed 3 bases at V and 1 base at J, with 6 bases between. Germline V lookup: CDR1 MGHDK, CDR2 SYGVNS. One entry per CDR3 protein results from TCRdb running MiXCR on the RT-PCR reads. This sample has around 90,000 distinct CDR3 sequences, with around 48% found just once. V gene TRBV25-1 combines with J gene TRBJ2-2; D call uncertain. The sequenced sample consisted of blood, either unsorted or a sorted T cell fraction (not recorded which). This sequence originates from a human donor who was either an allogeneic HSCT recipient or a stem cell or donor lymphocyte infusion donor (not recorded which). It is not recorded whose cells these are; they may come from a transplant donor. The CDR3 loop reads CASSEVVNTGELFF. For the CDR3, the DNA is TGTGCCAGCAGTGAGGTAGTGAACACCGGGGAGCTGTTTTTT.